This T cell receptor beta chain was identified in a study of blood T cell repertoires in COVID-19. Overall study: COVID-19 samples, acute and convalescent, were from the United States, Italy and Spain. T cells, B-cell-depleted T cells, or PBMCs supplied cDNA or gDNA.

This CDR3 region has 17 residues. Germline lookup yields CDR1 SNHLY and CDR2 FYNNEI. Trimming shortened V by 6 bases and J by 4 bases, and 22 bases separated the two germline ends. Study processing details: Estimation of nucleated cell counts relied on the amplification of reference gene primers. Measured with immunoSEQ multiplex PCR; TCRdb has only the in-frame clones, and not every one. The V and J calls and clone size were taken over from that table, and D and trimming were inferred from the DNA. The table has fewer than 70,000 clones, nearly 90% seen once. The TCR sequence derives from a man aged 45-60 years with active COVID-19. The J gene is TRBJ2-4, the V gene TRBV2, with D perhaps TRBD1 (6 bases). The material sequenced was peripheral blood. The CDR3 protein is CASRGLRGQMQKNIQYF. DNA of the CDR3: TGTGCCAGCAGGGGCCTCAGGGGCCAAATGCAAAAAAACATTCAGTACTTC.